A single T cell receptor (beta chain) is shown here with its context. This sample was taken from a study of blood T cell repertoires in COVID-19. About the research overall: Samples of COVID-19 (acute and convalescent) were obtained from the United States, Italy and Spain. From T cells, B-cell-depleted T cells, or PBMCs came the material, which was cDNA or gDNA.

Trimming shortened V by 4 bases and J by 7 bases, and 16 bases separated the two germline ends. Looked up from germline, CDR1 is MNHEY and CDR2 is SVGAGI. The CDR3 covers 14 residues. In the original workflow: Reference gene primers were amplified, and this amplification served to estimate nucleated cell counts. The protocol was immunoSEQ multiplex PCR, while the TCRdb copy is restricted to in-frame clones and leaves out a portion. The V and J calls and clone size come from that table; D and trimming were worked out from the DNA. The data show about 210,000 clones, with 92% seen just once and more than 0.95% held by the top ten.

The sample comprised peripheral blood. This sequence originates from a man younger than 45 with acute or convalescent COVID-19. This chain connects TRBV6-5 to TRBJ1-2; D ambiguous. Here the CDR3 reads CASSWRRGIGGYTF. DNA for the CDR3: TGTGCCAGCAGTTGGCGCCGGGGAATCGGTGGCTACACCTTC.